This T cell receptor (beta chain) was profiled in a study of T cells after yellow fever vaccination. TCRdb used MiXCR to reprocess the 5' RACE reads, holding one entry per CDR3 protein. The data contain some 350,000 distinct CDR3 sequences, over 5% of them singletons. This clonotype appeared a few times. No antigen is known for it. Points from the study as a whole: The booster saw the reappearance of most primary-vaccination clones (about 95% CD4, about 90% CD8). It was the secondary response that reached its peak faster, day 5 versus 15, but it was weaker.

This clonotype was sampled from a man in his thirties or forties who received the YFV17D yellow fever vaccine. The material was PBMCs, obtained 5 days after the yellow fever booster vaccination.

The CDR3 DNA reads as TGTGCCAGCAGTCCCCTCCGGCAGGGGGGTGAAAAACTGTTTTTT. This codes for CASSPLRQGGEKLFF. V gene TRBV6-2 or TRBV6-3 combines with J gene TRBJ1-4; 7 nucleotides line up with TRBD1. The CDR3 has 15 residues. CDR1 is MNHEY and CDR2 is SVGEGT in the germline V gene. The V segment lost 5 bases and the J segment 7 bases; nucleotides outside the gene matches: 10.